The 26 T cell receptor beta chains in this list originate from one sample, sequenced in a study of cytomegalovirus exposure and HLA in healthy donors. With 60 Vbeta and 13 Jbeta primers, the PCR was carried out. TCRdb's table, derived via immunoSEQ multiplex PCR, lists solely in-frame clones and lacks some. The sample includes fewer than 85,000 clones. Sequenced sample: PBMCs. These TCRs come from a man younger than 40 in good health and CMV-seronegative.

CDR3 sequence reads: CASTPGSISYEQYF. CDR3 nucleotide sequence: TGTGCCAGCACCCCAGGCAGTATCTCCTACGAGCAGTACTTC. The chain has TRBV7-8 and TRBJ2-7; D is undetermined. Germline CDR1 and CDR2: SGHVS and FQNEAQ. The CDR3 consists of 14 residues. Trimming cost V 7 bases and J 0 bases, with 13 bases left between them. Combining the CDR3 with reference TRBV7-8 and TRBJ2-7 gives the whole variable domain GAGVSQSPRYKVAKRGQDVALRCDPISGHVSLFWYQQALGQGPEFLTYFQNEAQLDKSGLPSDRFFAERPEGSVSTLKIQRTQQEDSAVYLCASTPGSISYEQYFGPGTRLTVT.

Comments on this clone: In the same sample, other DNA sequences code for this CDR3. The chain couples TRBV7-2 to TRBJ1-5; 9 nucleotides line up with TRBD1. This CDR3 has 15 residues. Germline CDR1 is SGHTA and CDR2 is FQGNSA. The trim removed 5 bases at V and 3 bases at J, leaving 5 bases unmatched. CDR3: CASSPGTGYNQPQHF. The CDR3 bases are TGTGCCAGCAGCCCAGGGACAGGGTACAATCAGCCCCAGCATTTT.

V is TRBV5-8 and J is TRBJ2-1; 9 bases line up with TRBD2. CDR3 length: 16 residues. CDR1 SGHTS and CDR2 YDEGEE come from the germline V gene. Trimming cost V 0 bases and J 8 bases; bases outside gene matches: 9. CDR3 coding DNA: TGTGCCAGCAGCTTGGCCCTCTCTAGCGGGGCTCATGAGCAGTTCTTC. Translated: CASSLALSSGAHEQFF.

V is TRBV9 and J is TRBJ1-2, with TRBD1 as a possible D gene (6 bases). The germline CDR1 and CDR2 sequences are SGDLS and YYNGEE. Trimming cost V 3 bases and J 0 bases, with 12 bases left between them. The CDR3 is 15 amino acids. Written as DNA, the CDR3 is TGTGCCAGCAGCGAAACAGGGAGGGCTAACTATGGCTACACCTTC. It translates to CASSETGRANYGYTF.

V usage is TRBV29-1 and J usage is TRBJ1-1, with D uncertain. The CDR3 runs 13 residues. Trimming took 8 bases from V and 7 from J, leaving 20 bases between them. CDR1 SQVTM and CDR2 ANQGSEA come from the germline V gene. The CDR3 is CSSRVGTGGEAFF. DNA for the CDR3: TGCAGCTCCCGTGTGGGAACCGGAGGTGAAGCTTTCTTT. Full variable domain (outside the CDR3, taken from reference TRBV29-1 and TRBJ1-1): SAVISQKPSRDICQRGTSLTIQCQVDSQVTMMFWYRQQPGQSLTLIATANQGSEATYESGFVIDKFPISRPNLTFSTLTVSNMSPEDSSIYLCSSRVGTGGEAFFGQGTRLTVV.

The chain combines TRBV9 with TRBJ2-7; no clear D gene. Trimming took 3 bases from V and 0 from J, leaving 10 bases between them. The CDR3 sequence is 14 residues long. The germline CDR1 and CDR2 sequences are SGDLS and YYNGEE. CDR3 sequence: CASSGRPLSYEQYF. CDR3 nucleotide sequence: TGTGCCAGCAGCGGCAGGCCCCTCTCCTACGAGCAGTACTTC.

The gene calls are TRBV10-2 and TRBJ2-1; 7 bases align to TRBD2. Germline V CDR1 and CDR2: WSHSY, SAAADI. This CDR3 has 11 residues. Trimming at V came to 4 bases and at J to 11 bases, leaving 2 bases not matched to a gene. The CDR3 reads CASSGTRQQFF. As DNA, the CDR3 is TGCGCCAGCAGTGGGACTAGACAGCAGTTCTTC.

The chain couples TRBV5-1 to TRBJ1-6; TRBD1 matches 11 bases. V trimming: 0 bases; J trimming: 2 bases; junction bases outside the gene matches: 4. The CDR3 is 18 residues long. Per the germline V gene, CDR1 is SGHRS and CDR2 is YFSETQ. The CDR3 spells CASSLEGTGGPYNSPLHF. The DNA of the CDR3 is TGCGCCAGCAGCTTGGAGGGGACAGGGGGGCCCTATAATTCACCCCTCCACTTT.

The chain couples TRBV7-3 to TRBJ2-7; 10 bases are a match to TRBD2. V shed 2 bases, J shed 3 bases, and the junction held 4 bases outside the gene matches. Germline CDR1 SGHTA, CDR2 FQGTGA. The CDR3 consists of 15 residues. CDR3 coding DNA: TGTGCCAGCAGCTTAGTAGGGACTAGCGTCTACGAGCAGTACTTC. This encodes CASSLVGTSVYEQYF.

J is TRBJ2-3 and V is TRBV6-5; TRBD2 agrees at 9 bases. V shed 4 bases and J 1 base; nucleotides not matched to a gene: 6. There are 16 residues in the CDR3. Germline loops: CDR1 MNHEY, CDR2 SVGAGI. CDR3 sequence (DNA): TGTGCCAGCAGTTCTTCTAGCGGGGAGCGCACAGATACGCAGTATTTT. This codes for CASSSSSGERTDTQYF.

The rearrangement joins TRBV7-9 to TRBJ2-2, with TRBD1 as a possible D gene (6 bases). The CDR3 runs to 13 residues. The V end lost 6 bases, the J end lost 6 bases, and 11 bases lay between the germline ends. The V gene's germline CDR1 is SEHNR and CDR2 FQNEAQ (reference sequence). CDR3 coding DNA: TGTGCCAGCAGTAACAGGGTTGCCGGGGAGCTGTTTTTT. Protein sequence: CASSNRVAGELFF.

V gene TRBV4-1 combines with J gene TRBJ2-5; 9 positions match TRBD2. V dropped 5 bases and J dropped 5; count of bases not matched to a gene: 6. Looked up from germline, CDR1 is MGHRA and CDR2 is YSYEKL. The CDR3 runs to 14 residues. The CDR3 sequence is CASSAIAGVETQYF. CDR3 DNA sequence: TGCGCCAGCAGCGCCATAGCGGGAGTGGAGACCCAGTACTTC.

This chain joins TRBV27 and TRBJ2-3, with 9 bases matching TRBD1. The CDR3 has 16 amino acids. CDR1 is MNHEY and CDR2 is SMNVEV in the germline V gene (reference sequence). Unmatched junction bases numbered 15, after V lost 5 bases and J lost 9 bases. The CDR3 loop is CASSLNWDRASPTQYF. CDR3 DNA sequence: TGTGCCAGCAGTCTAAATTGGGACAGGGCTTCCCCAACGCAGTATTTT.

The rearrangement links TRBV5-1 to TRBJ1-1; no clear D. V lost 0 bases and J lost 0, with 9 bases in between. Germline CDR1 and CDR2: SGHRS and YFSETQ. This CDR3 spans 15 amino acids. The CDR3 sequence: CASSLDSILNTEAFF. The CDR3 bases are TGCGCCAGCAGCTTGGACAGTATACTGAACACTGAAGCTTTCTTT.

V usage is TRBV15 and J usage is TRBJ2-3; D unresolved. In germline, CDR1 is LNHNV, CDR2 YYDKDF (reference sequence). V dropped 0 bases and J dropped 10 bases, with 11 bases sitting between them. There are 13 residues in the CDR3. CDR3 residues: CATSRDLRGSQYF. The CDR3 nucleotides read TGTGCCACCAGCAGAGATCTTCGAGGTTCGCAGTATTTT.

The rearrangement uses TRBV5-1 and TRBJ2-7, with D possibly TRBD1 on 5 matching bases. The CDR3 is 15 residues long. Germline CDR1 SGHRS, CDR2 YFSETQ. V lost 0 bases and J lost 7, with 17 bases in between. CDR3 bases: TGCGCCAGCAGCTTGGGACAGCCCCTCGTAGGGGAGCAGTACTTC. Encoded protein: CASSLGQPLVGEQYF.

CDR3 DNA sequence: TGTGCCAGCAGTTTCCGGGACTGGTACACAGATACGCAGTATTTT. Amino acid sequence: CASSFRDWYTDTQYF. The V call is TRBV6-5, the J call TRBJ2-3; D perhaps matches TRBD2 (6 bases). This CDR3 spans 15 amino acids. V was shortened by 4 bases and J by 2 bases, with 13 bases between the two germline ends. The V gene's germline CDR1 is MNHEY and CDR2 SVGAGI.

On this clone itself: One end of the junction does not line up with germline, which may come from a read error. The gene calls are TRBV18 and TRBJ1-5; D is undetermined. The CDR3 is made up of 14 amino acids. Germline CDR1 reads KGHSH; CDR2 reads LQKENI. Here the CDR3 reads CAGSPEVSNQPQHF. The CDR3 coding sequence is TGTGCCGGCTCACCAGAGGTTAGCAATCAGCCCCAGCATTTT.

V usage is TRBV7-2 and J usage is TRBJ2-7, with 7 nucleotides matching TRBD1. CDR1 is SGHTA, CDR2 FQGNSA, per germline. The V and J ends lost 5 bases and 3 bases, in that order; junction bases with no gene match: 10. The CDR3 covers 15 residues. CDR3 protein: CASSEQPGQNYEQYF. CDR3 in DNA: TGTGCCAGCAGCGAACAGCCGGGACAGAACTACGAGCAGTACTTC.

V and J are TRBV5-6 and TRBJ2-2, with 12 positions matching TRBD2. CDR3 length: 16 residues. Germline loops: CDR1 SGHDT, CDR2 YYEEEE. V lost 3 bases, J lost 4 bases, and 4 bases stayed unmatched. The CDR3: CASSSGLAGTTGELFF. CDR3 DNA: TGTGCCAGCAGCTCCGGACTAGCGGGGACCACCGGGGAGCTGTTTTTT. The whole variable domain, remainder taken from reference TRBV5-6 and TRBJ2-2, is DAGVTQSPTHLIKTRGQQVTLRCSPKSGHDTVSWYQQALGQGPQFIFQYYEEEERQRGNFPDRFSGHQFPNYSSELNVNALLLGDSALYLCASSSGLAGTTGELFFGEGSRLTVL.

V and J are TRBV7-8 and TRBJ2-1; possibly TRBD2 for D (6 bases). The CDR3 is made up of 12 amino acids. V was pared by 4 bases and J by 9 bases, with 10 bases between. Germline V gene data show CDR1 as SGHVS and CDR2 as FQNEAQ. The CDR3 DNA reads TGTGCCAGCAGCTCGACTAGTCGTGAGCAGTTCTTC. Encoded protein: CASSSTSREQFF.

V gene TRBV4-1 combines with J gene TRBJ2-1; TRBD2 might be the D (5 bases). V shed 5 bases and J shed 8 bases, with 22 bases lying between them. Germline-derived CDR1 and CDR2 are MGHRA and YSYEKL. CDR3 length equals 16 residues. CDR3 loop: CASSSLGYGLDHEQFF. DNA for the CDR3: TGCGCCAGCAGCTCCCTGGGGTATGGACTGGACCATGAGCAGTTCTTC.

Worth noting for this clone: Its ends do not fully match the called genes, so a read error is possible. This chain joins TRBV5-6 and TRBJ1-3, with 7 bases identical to TRBD1. In germline, CDR1 is SGHDT, CDR2 YYEEEE. This CDR3 has 14 amino acids. The CDR3 DNA reads TGTGCCAGCAGCCAAGGACAGGATGGAGACACCATATATTTT. Its protein product is CASSQGQDGDTIYF. The full variable domain, rest sourced from reference TRBV5-6 and TRBJ1-3, is DAGVTQSPTHLIKTRGQQVTLRCSPKSGHDTVSWYQQALGQGPQFIFQYYEEEERQRGNFPDRFSGHQFPNYSSELNVNALLLGDSALYLCASSQGQDGDTIYFGEGSWLTVV.

V and J are TRBV6-6 and TRBJ1-1; D may be TRBD1 (6 bases). The CDR3 covers 13 residues. Germline CDR1 MNHNY, CDR2 SVGAGI (reference sequence). Trimming left V 5 bases short and J 2 bases short, with 9 bases between. Here the CDR3 DNA reads TGTGCCAGCAGTACAGGGATTAACACTGAAGCTTTCTTT. Translating it yields CASSTGINTEAFF.

The chain has TRBV6-5 and TRBJ1-5; the D gene is possibly TRBD1 (5 bases). The CDR3 is 15 residues long. V gave up 6 bases and J gave up 0 bases, with 12 bases separating them. Germline V gene sequence: CDR1 MNHEY, CDR2 SVGAGI. Here the CDR3 DNA reads TGTGCCAGCAGCTTAACAGGCGTTAGCAATCAGCCCCAGCATTTT. Translated: CASSLTGVSNQPQHF.

This chain joins TRBV6-1 and TRBJ2-5, with D possibly matching TRBD1 (8 bases). This CDR3 is 15 amino acids long. The V and J ends lost 4 bases and 4 bases respectively, with 16 bases between them. Germline CDR1 MNHNS, CDR2 SASEGT. DNA of the CDR3: TGTGCCAGCAGTGCCCGATACAGGGGGGGAGAGACCCAGTACTTC. It specifies CASSARYRGGETQYF.